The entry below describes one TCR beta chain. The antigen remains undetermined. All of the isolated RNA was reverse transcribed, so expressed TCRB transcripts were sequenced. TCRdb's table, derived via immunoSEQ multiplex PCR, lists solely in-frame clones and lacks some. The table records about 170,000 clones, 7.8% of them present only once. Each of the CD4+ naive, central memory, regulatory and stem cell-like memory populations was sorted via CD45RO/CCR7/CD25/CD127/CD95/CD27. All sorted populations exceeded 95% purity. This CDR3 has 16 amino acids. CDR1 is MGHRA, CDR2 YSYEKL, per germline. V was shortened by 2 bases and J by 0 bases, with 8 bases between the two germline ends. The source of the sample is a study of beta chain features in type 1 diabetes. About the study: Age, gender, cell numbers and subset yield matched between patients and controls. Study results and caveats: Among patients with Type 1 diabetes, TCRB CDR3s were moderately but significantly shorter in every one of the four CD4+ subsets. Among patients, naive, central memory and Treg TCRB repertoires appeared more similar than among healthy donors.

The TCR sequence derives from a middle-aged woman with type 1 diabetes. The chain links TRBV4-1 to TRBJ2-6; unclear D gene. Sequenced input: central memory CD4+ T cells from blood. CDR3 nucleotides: TGCGCCAGCAGCCAACCCACCAGCTCTGGGGCCAACGTCCTGACTTTC. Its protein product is CASSQPTSSGANVLTF.